This T cell receptor beta chain was identified during a study of T cell repertoires in cytomegalovirus infection. As for the study in general: Recently identified HLA-C-restricted and well-studied HLA-B-restricted CMV epitopes were used.

The germline V and J ends were trimmed by 5 bases and 4 bases, with 13 bases remaining between them. Looked up from germline, CDR1 is SGHVS and CDR2 is FQNEAQ. The CDR3 has 14 amino acids. Study conclusions and caveats: CMV-specific HLA-C-restricted TCR beta clonotypes dominated the ex vivo response.

This clonotype has more than one count but fewer than ten. Its antigen is not known. TCRdb fed the reads into MiXCR, producing one record per CDR3 protein. Altogether a few hundred thousand distinct CDR3 sequences are present, about 42% being singletons, with the ten largest covering about 41%. The sequence came from a human donor in good health (CMV status not recorded). Some clones in this sample may be carry-over from other donors' samples. V gene TRBV7-8 combines with J gene TRBJ2-3, with D perhaps TRBD1 (6 bases). This sample comprised cultured PBMCs, obtained from culture after CMV antigen stimulation. For the CDR3, the DNA is TGTGCCAGCAGCCCCCCAGGGGTATCAGATACGCAGTATTTT. Amino acids: CASSPPGVSDTQYF.